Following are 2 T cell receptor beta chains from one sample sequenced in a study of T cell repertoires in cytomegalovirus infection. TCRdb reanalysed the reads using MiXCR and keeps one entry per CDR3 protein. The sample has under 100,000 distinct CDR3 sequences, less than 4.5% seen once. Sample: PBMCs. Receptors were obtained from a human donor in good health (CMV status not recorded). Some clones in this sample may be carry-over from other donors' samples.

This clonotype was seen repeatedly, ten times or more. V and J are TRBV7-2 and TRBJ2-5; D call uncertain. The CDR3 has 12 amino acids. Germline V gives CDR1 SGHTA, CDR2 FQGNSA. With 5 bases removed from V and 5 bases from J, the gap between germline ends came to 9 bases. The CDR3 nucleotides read TGTGCCAGCAGCCTAGATGGGGAGACCCAGTACTTC. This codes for CASSLDGETQYF.

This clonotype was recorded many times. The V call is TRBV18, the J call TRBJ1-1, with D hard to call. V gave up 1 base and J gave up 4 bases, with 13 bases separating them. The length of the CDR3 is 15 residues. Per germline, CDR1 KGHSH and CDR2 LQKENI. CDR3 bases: TGTGCCAGCTCACCACTCGTTGGCATCGGCACTGAAGCTTTCTTT. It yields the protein CASSPLVGIGTEAFF.